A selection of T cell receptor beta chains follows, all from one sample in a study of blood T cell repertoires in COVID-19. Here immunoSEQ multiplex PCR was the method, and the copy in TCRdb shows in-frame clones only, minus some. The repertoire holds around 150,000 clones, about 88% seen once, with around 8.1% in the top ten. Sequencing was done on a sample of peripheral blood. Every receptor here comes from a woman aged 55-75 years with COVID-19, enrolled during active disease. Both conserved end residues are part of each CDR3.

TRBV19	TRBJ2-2	CASSPTNGRATGELFF
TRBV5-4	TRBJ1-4	CASSRDTTNEKLFF
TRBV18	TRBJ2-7	CASSPVRGGHEQYF
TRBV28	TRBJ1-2	CASTQGSYGYTF
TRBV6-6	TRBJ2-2	CASSPANTGELFF
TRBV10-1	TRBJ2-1	CASSEYGVYNEQFF
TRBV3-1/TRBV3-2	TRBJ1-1	CASQPGTGGTEAFF
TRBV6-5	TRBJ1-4	CASSYEPGGLEKLFF
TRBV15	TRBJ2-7	CATSKGAGVGEQYF
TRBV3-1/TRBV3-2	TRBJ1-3	CAGRTGGRNTIYF